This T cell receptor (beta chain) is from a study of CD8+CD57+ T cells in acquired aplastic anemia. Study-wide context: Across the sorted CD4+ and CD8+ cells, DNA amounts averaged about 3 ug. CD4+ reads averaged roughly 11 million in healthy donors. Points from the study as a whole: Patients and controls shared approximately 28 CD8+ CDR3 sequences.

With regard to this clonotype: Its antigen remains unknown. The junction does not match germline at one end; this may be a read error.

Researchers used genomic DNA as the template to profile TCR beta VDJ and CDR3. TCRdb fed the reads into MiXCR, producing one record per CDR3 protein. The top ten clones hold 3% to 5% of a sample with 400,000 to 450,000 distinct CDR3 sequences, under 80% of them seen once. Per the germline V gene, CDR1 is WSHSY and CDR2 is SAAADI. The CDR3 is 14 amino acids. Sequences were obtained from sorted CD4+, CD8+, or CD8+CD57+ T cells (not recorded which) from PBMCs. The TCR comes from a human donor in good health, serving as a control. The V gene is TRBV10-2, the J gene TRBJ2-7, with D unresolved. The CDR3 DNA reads TGTGCCAGCAGCGTGTCGGGCCTAATCTACGAGCAGTCCTTC. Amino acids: CASSVSGLIYEQSF.